This T cell receptor beta chain is from a study of blood T cell repertoires in COVID-19. The wider study: Italy, Spain and the United States were the sources of the convalescent and acute COVID-19 samples. PBMCs, B-cell-depleted T cells, or T cells provided the cDNA or gDNA that made up the material.

This clone was seen only once. The length of the CDR3 is 16 residues. The V gene end was trimmed by 5 bases and the J gene end by 2 bases; junction bases not matched to a gene: 8. The germline CDR1 and CDR2 sequences are PRHDT and FYEKMQ (reference sequence). Under the authors' procedure: Cell counts per sample came from amplifying reference gene primers. Assay: immunoSEQ multiplex PCR; the TCRdb copy retains only in-frame clones and omits some. Clonal size and the V and J genes are those of that table, whereas D and trimming came from the DNA. Altogether approximately 68,000 clones are present, under 90% being singletons, with the ten largest covering roughly a tenth.

The source material was peripheral blood. This sequence joins TRBV13 and TRBJ2-7; the match to TRBD2 covers 11 bases. The sequence was obtained from a man aged 65 to 85 with active or convalescent COVID-19. CDR3 amino acids: CASSAKTSGNPYEQYF. CDR3 nucleotides: TGTGCCAGCAGCGCAAAGACTAGCGGGAATCCCTACGAGCAGTACTTC.